Included here is one T cell receptor (beta chain) sequence, with context. Both CD4+ and CD8+ T cells were negatively isolated, and TEMRA cells underwent FACS enrichment. CDR1 is SGHRS and CDR2 is YFSETQ in the germline V gene. The CDR3 has 13 amino acids. Deletions cut 6 bases from V and 8 bases from J, with 15 bases between. The sample originates from a study of CD8 T cells in Susac syndrome. With random hexamers, reverse transcription was performed on about 0.45 to 1 ug of RNA. Each CDR3 protein is one row after TCRdb ran MiXCR on the immunoSEQ multiplex PCR reads. The top ten hold around 0.51% of the sample, which has 130,000 or so distinct CDR3 sequences, approximately 79% seen once.

The J gene is TRBJ2-1, the V gene TRBV5-1; unclear D gene. Sequencing used CD8+ T cells from PBMCs. This receptor was taken from a human donor with multiple sclerosis. Here the CDR3 reads CASMLLTGHEQFF. CDR3 nucleotide sequence: TGCGCCAGCATGCTGCTAACCGGCCATGAGCAGTTCTTC.